What follows is one T cell receptor beta chain and its context. Its cognate antigen has yet to be identified. No clone much larger than this one lies a single base away; base qualities are absent. The data were obtained in a study of CD8 T cell repertoires and HIV-1 epitope variants (dated by TCRdb to between 2020 and 2021). Broadly, across the study: T cells were stimulated in separate culture wells with each of twenty-five peptides representing autologous and known Gag and Nef epitope variants. Among the control conditions were a peptide pool of CMV, EBV and flu, the Ebola AY9 epitope serving as a negative control, and a well with no peptide. The epitopes tested were three Gag epitope families plus Nef HW9 and YT9. T cells were enriched using the EasySep Human T Cell Enrichment Kit and then co-cultured with an equal number of autologous T cell-negative cells acting as antigen-presenting cells. Cultures were maintained for approximately eleven days in IMDM with gentamicin, and half-media changes adding IL-2, IL-7 and IL-15 were performed on days 3 and 7. An aliquot of 1M T cells was saved as an uncultured baseline condition, separate from the approximately 75 T cell cultures. A total of more than 80 T cell cultures were run, with each culture condition done in triplicate except for one peptide, which was done in duplicate. Study-level results and caveats: A handful of clonotypes recognized the Nef KF9 family and one clonotype recognized the HW9 family, while no responses to the TAALDMSHF plasma variant were seen. Of the nine antigen-specific TCR beta clonotypes identified, over five appeared cross-reactive for autologous or known escape epitope variants. The assay could identify only TCR beta chains and pointed to proliferation in response to antigen, not to T cell function or cytokine profile.

Sequencing of TCR beta CDR3 regions was performed at survey depth on the immunoSEQ platform. The QIAamp DNA micro kit was used to extract genomic DNA from every cultured and uncultured CD8+ T cell population. The study's processing was this. Samples with fewer than 5,000 productive reads were excluded, which removed about 6% of the 75 HIV peptide-stimulated cultures. Sequences were trimmed to CDR3 by a MANAFEST web app, and nonproductive sequences, CDR3s under 5 amino acids, and sequences not starting with C or ending with F/W were removed. For a clonotype to count as antigen-specific, the clonotype had to expand relative to the no-peptide control in at least 2 of 3 replicates at FDR 0.01, and only within one epitope family. A specific clonotype also had to show a frequency at least fivefold higher than in wells stimulated with peptides from other epitope families. What TCRdb holds here is the immuneACCESS table cut down to in-frame rearrangements. Part of the clones is not present; checked against another copy, under half of the missing clones reflect an unresolved V gene, and the others are unexplained. Clone size and V and J calls were adopted from that table, with D and trimming inferred from the DNA. This sample comprises 6,000 or so clones, under 70% of them detected only once. The top ten clones comprise 44% of the sample.

The junction shows trimming of 1 base on V and 9 bases on J, plus 10 bases between the germline ends. Inclusive of the bounding cysteine and phenylalanine, the CDR3 is 13 residues long. Only the CDR3 DNA is retained, 39 bases long and in frame from the first base. For CDR1 and CDR2, the germline V gene (reference sequence) lists SEHNR and FQNEAQ. The EasySep Human CD8+ T Cell Enrichment Kit was used on day 10 to isolate CD8+ T cells from every culture. Material: cultured CD8+ T cells derived from PBMCs. The TCR sequence derives from a male donor with HIV. The V and J genes are TRBV7-9 and TRBJ2-1; the D gene lacks a confident call. The DNA sequence is TGTGCCAGCAGCTTAGACGGTGCCAGTGAGCAGTTCTTC. This gives the protein CASSLDGASEQFF.